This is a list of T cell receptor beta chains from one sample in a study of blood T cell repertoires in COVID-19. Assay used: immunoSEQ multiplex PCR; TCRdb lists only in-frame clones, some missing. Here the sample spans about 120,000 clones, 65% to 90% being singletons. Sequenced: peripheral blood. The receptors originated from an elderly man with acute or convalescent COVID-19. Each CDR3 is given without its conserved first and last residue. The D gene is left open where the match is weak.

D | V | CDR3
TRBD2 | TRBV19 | ASSPRLANEQY
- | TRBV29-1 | SVENSLSNYGYT
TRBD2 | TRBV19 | ASKTAGVGTGELF
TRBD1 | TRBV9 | ASSPNAQGAPDTQY
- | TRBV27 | ASSRLNSPLH
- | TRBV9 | ASSPSGSSYEQY
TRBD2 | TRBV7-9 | ASSLAVSAPGGFYEQY
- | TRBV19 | ASSIPRGAGGNTIY
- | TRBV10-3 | AIKRGVNTEAF
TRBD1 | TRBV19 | ASSALGDRRSRLNQPQH
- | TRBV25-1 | ASSELGGRTDTQY
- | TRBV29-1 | SVERGTSLTDTQY
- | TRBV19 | ASSLRTDSGNTIY
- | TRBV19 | ASTGSGLYLYGYT
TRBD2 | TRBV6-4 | ASSARTSSGELF
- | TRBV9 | ASTPMGANNEQF
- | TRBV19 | ASMANMNTEAF
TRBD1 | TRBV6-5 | ASWTGVEAF
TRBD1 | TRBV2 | ASRGTENPLSYT
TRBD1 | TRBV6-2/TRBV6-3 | ASSRDRITYEQY
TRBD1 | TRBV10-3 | AISEIGQGANTGELF
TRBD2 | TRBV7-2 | ASSTGLAGGSDTQY
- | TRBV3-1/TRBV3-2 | ASSQDTGMNTEAF
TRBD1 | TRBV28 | ASSLGTAEQY
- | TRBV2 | ASSEWNSGRTDTQY
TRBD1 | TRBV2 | ASRNTGGFEQPQH
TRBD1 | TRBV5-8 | ASSIARGSTDTQY